The entry that follows covers one T cell receptor beta chain sequence. Its antigen is unidentified. The V and J ends lost 6 bases and 5 bases, in that order; junction bases with no gene match: 13. The CDR3 spans 14 residues. CDR1 and CDR2 from the germline V gene are DFQATT and SNEGSKA (reference sequence). Three nested ARM-PCR rounds with V-beta and C-beta primers built TCRB libraries. In TCRdb, the multiplex PCR reads were re-called with MiXCR into one record per CDR3 protein. The sample comprises 8,900 or so distinct CDR3 sequences, around three quarters of which are singletons, and roughly 48% rests with the top ten. The data were taken from a study of tumor-infiltrating lymphocytes in glioblastoma multiforme. Notes on the study in general: RNA-based TCR sequencing may distort clone frequencies, since cells carry unequal TCR transcript numbers.

The chain carries TRBV20-1 and TRBJ2-7; 7 nucleotides match TRBD1. This TCR was recovered from a male donor with glioblastoma. Sequencing was carried out using brain tumor tissue. The CDR3 spells CSALKTGFTHEQYF. CDR3 in DNA: TGCAGTGCGCTAAAGACAGGGTTTACACACGAGCAGTACTTC.